Following are 27 T cell receptor beta chains from one sample sequenced in a study of T cell responses to AZD1222 COVID-19 vaccine. Using immunoSEQ multiplex PCR, the repertoire was profiled, and TCRdb retains in-frame clones only, with some absent. The sample contains approximately 140,000 clones, 94% of which appear only once. The source material was peripheral blood, sampled on day 0 of AZD1222 vaccination. Source of these receptors: an adult in good health.

This chain connects TRBV3-1 (or the pseudogene TRBV3-2) to TRBJ2-5; the D gene could be TRBD1 or TRBD2 (5 bases each). The CDR3 totals 18 residues. The germline V gene encodes CDR1 LGHDT and CDR2 YNNKEL (reference sequence). V was trimmed by 1 base and J by 0 bases, leaving 18 bases between them. The CDR3 loop is CASSQGTTRGVYQETQYF. As DNA, the CDR3 is TGTGCCAGCAGCCAAGGCACAACCCGAGGGGTTTACCAAGAGACCCAGTACTTC.

The J gene is TRBJ1-2, the V gene TRBV4-3; D gene unclear. The V gene lost 5 bases and the J gene lost 5 bases, with 18 bases spanning the gap. Germline V gene data show CDR1 as LGHNA and CDR2 as YSLEER. CDR3 length: 15 residues. The CDR3 reads CASSSSVSGQYGYTF. CDR3 nucleotides: TGCGCCAGCAGCTCAAGCGTCAGCGGGCAGTATGGCTACACCTTC.

In its sample, this clone was seen once. The chain couples TRBV15 to TRBJ2-1; tentative D call: TRBD2 (6 bases). Trimming cost V 2 bases and J 7 bases, with 21 bases left between them. Per germline, CDR1 LNHNV and CDR2 YYDKDF (reference sequence). The CDR3 has 17 residues. As DNA, the CDR3 is TGTGCCACCAGCAGATCACAGTTGGGACTTATTCGGAATGAGCAGTTCTTC. Translated, it gives CATSRSQLGLIRNEQFF.

The rearrangement links TRBV2 to TRBJ2-1; TRBD2 agrees at 12 bases. Per the germline V gene, CDR1 is SNHLY and CDR2 is FYNNEI. CDR3 length equals 16 residues. The V and J ends lost 1 base and 4 bases, in that order; junction bases with no gene match: 2. Here the CDR3 reads CASSEGTSGDYNEQFF. The CDR3 coding sequence is TGTGCCAGCAGTGAAGGGACTAGCGGGGATTACAATGAGCAGTTCTTC. Based on the CDR3 plus reference TRBV2 and TRBJ2-1, the full variable domain is EPEVTQTPSHQVTQMGQEVILRCVPISNHLYFYWYRQILGQKVEFLVSFYNNEISEKSEIFDDQFSVERPDGSNFTLKIRSTKLEDSAMYFCASSEGTSGDYNEQFFGPGTRLTVL.

J is TRBJ2-5 and V is TRBV7-8, with D possibly being TRBD1 (5 bases). Per the germline V gene, CDR1 is SGHVS and CDR2 is FQNEAQ. The CDR3 consists of 13 residues. V lost 3 bases, J lost 2 bases, and 7 bases lay in between. This CDR3 reads CASSLTAQETQYF. The CDR3 nucleotides are TGTGCCAGCAGCTTGACAGCACAAGAGACCCAGTACTTC.

The genes are TRBV9 and TRBJ1-1; D is undetermined. V gave up 0 bases and J gave up 1 base, with 7 bases separating them. The CDR3 is made up of 14 amino acids. Germline values: CDR1 SGDLS, CDR2 YYNGEE. CDR3 nucleotide sequence: TGTGCCAGCAGCGTAGAACCAGGGAACACTGAAGCTTTCTTT. It specifies CASSVEPGNTEAFF.

This chain joins TRBV24-1 and TRBJ1-5, with 7 bases lining up with TRBD1. Losses at the gene ends were 0 bases for V and 5 bases for J; bases not matched to a gene: 0. Germline V lookup: CDR1 KGHDR, CDR2 SFDVKD. CDR3 size: 14 residues. CDR3 sequence: CATSDLGQDQPQHF. Here the CDR3 DNA reads TGTGCCACCAGTGATTTGGGACAGGATCAGCCCCAGCATTTT.

The chain combines TRBV19 with TRBJ2-1; D remains unclear. Trimming stripped 8 bases from V and 1 base from J, with 9 bases between. The CDR3 has 13 residues. Germline-derived CDR1 and CDR2 are LNHDA and SQIVND (reference sequence). The CDR3, as DNA: TGTGCCAGTTGGGATAGGTCCTACAATGAGCAGTTCTTC. Encoded protein: CASWDRSYNEQFF. Supplemented by reference TRBV19 and TRBJ2-1, the full variable domain reads DGGITQSPKYLFRKEGQNVTLSCEQNLNHDAMYWYRQDPGQGLRLIYYSQIVNDFQKGDIAEGYSVSREKKESFPLTVTSAQKNPTAFYLCASWDRSYNEQFFGPGTRLTVL.

CDR3 DNA: TGTGCCAGCACTAGGGGGGTGGCGGTCCATGAAGCTTTCTTT. It is translated as CASTRGVAVHEAFF. V is TRBV5-5 and J is TRBJ1-1, with D tentatively TRBD1 (6 bases). This CDR3 contains 14 residues. Germline CDR1 and CDR2: SGHKS and YYEKEE (reference sequence). The V and J ends lost 6 bases and 7 bases respectively, with 19 bases between them.

The chain combines TRBV10-2 with TRBJ2-3; D is uncertain. The CDR3 runs to 12 residues. The germline V gene has CDR1 WSHSY and CDR2 SAAADI. Trimming removed 3 bases at V and 1 base at J, with 2 bases between. The CDR3 DNA follows: TGCGCCAGCAGTGAACGCACAGATACGCAGTATTTT. It translates to CASSERTDTQYF.

The chain is built from TRBV7-9 and TRBJ1-2, with 7 bases fitting TRBD1. The V gene end was trimmed by 3 bases and the J gene end by 7 bases; junction bases not matched to a gene: 8. The CDR3 runs 14 residues. Germline CDR1 reads SEHNR; CDR2 reads FQNEAQ (reference sequence). This CDR3 is CASSFADRAGGYTF. The CDR3 bases are TGTGCCAGCAGCTTTGCAGACAGGGCCGGTGGCTACACCTTC.

CDR3 loop: CATQITGHYGYTF. CDR3 coding DNA: TGTGCCACCCAAATCACGGGGCACTATGGCTACACCTTC. J is TRBJ1-2 and V is TRBV28; the D gene is possibly TRBD1 (5 bases). The CDR3 has 13 amino acids. Trimming stripped 10 bases from V and 3 bases from J, with 15 bases between. Germline CDR1 MDHEN, CDR2 SYDVKM.

The V call is TRBV24-1, the J call TRBJ2-1; a possible D gene is TRBD2 (5 bases). This CDR3 comprises 15 residues. Trimming pared 4 bases from V and 7 bases from J, leaving 16 bases between. The germline V gene encodes CDR1 KGHDR and CDR2 SFDVKD. The CDR3: CATSEGSRKWNEQFF. DNA of the CDR3: TGTGCCACCAGTGAAGGGAGTCGGAAGTGGAATGAGCAGTTCTTC.

This clone was picked up one time. V gene TRBV11-2 combines with J gene TRBJ1-6; 7 bases align to TRBD1. With 7 bases clipped from V and 10 bases from J, the junction kept 10 bases outside the gene matches. The germline CDR1 and CDR2 sequences are SGHAT and FQNNGV. The CDR3 has 14 residues. The CDR3 reads CASNQGEGRSPLHF. In nucleotides, the CDR3 is TGTGCCAGCAACCAGGGGGAGGGTCGGTCACCCCTCCACTTT.

The chain employs TRBV11-3 and TRBJ1-3; maybe TRBD1 (6 bases). This CDR3 comprises 16 residues. Per germline, CDR1 SGHNT and CDR2 YENEEA. Trimming removed 4 bases from V and 0 bases from J, with 13 bases in between. The CDR3 DNA reads as TGTGCCAGCAGCTCTCGGACAGCCAGCTCTGGAAACACCATATATTTT. It yields the protein CASSSRTASSGNTIYF.

The CDR3 coding sequence is TGTGCCAGCTCACCACCGGTTCGTATGGCAGAAAATGGCTACACCTTC. The encoded protein is CASSPPVRMAENGYTF. The gene calls are TRBV18 and TRBJ1-2; the D is unclear. The CDR3 is 16 amino acids. V was pared by 0 bases and J by 6 bases, with 17 bases between. Germline V CDR1 and CDR2: KGHSH, LQKENI.

The V gene is TRBV5-6, the J gene TRBJ1-6; 9 bases fit TRBD1. CDR3 length: 19 residues. The V segment lost 4 bases and the J segment 8 bases; nucleotides outside the gene matches: 19. Germline V gives CDR1 SGHDT, CDR2 YYEEEE. DNA for the CDR3: TGTGCCAGCAGCACCACATCCGCCGGGACAGGGTTTATTTATTCACCCCTCCACTTT. It encodes CASSTTSAGTGFIYSPLHF.

The rearrangement joins TRBV3-1 (or the pseudogene TRBV3-2) to TRBJ1-4; TRBD1 aligns across 10 bases. The CDR3 is 17 amino acids. V lost 4 bases to trimming and J lost 7 bases; unmatched junction nucleotides: 12. In germline, CDR1 is LGHDT, CDR2 YNNKEL (reference sequence). CDR3 DNA sequence: TGTGCCAGCAGCCCCTGGACAGGGGGGGTAAAGGCTGAAAAACTGTTTTTT. Protein sequence: CASSPWTGGVKAEKLFF.

This chain joins TRBV29-1 and TRBJ1-2, with 10 bases fitting TRBD1. This CDR3 has 12 residues. CDR1 SQVTM and CDR2 ANQGSEA come from the germline V gene. The trim removed 7 bases at V and 13 bases at J, leaving 12 bases unmatched. In nucleotides, the CDR3 is TGCAGCGGCTTGACAGGGGGCGGATTTAGCACCTTC. Translation gives CSGLTGGGFSTF.

J is TRBJ2-5 and V is TRBV11-2; no clear D gene. The ends were cut back, 1 base at V and 5 bases at J, with 11 bases in the middle. CDR1 SGHAT and CDR2 FQNNGV come from the germline V gene. The CDR3 spans 14 residues. Here the CDR3 reads CASSLGGNLETQYF. The CDR3 region has the DNA TGTGCCAGCAGCTTAGGTGGGAATCTCGAGACCCAGTACTTC. The whole variable domain, remainder taken from reference TRBV11-2 and TRBJ2-5, is EAGVAQSPRYKIIEKRQSVAFWCNPISGHATLYWYQQILGQGPKLLIQFQNNGVVDDSQLPKDRFSAERLKGVDSTLKIQPAKLEDSAVYLCASSLGGNLETQYFGPGTRLLVL.

V is TRBV27 and J is TRBJ1-1; D is uncertain. The CDR3 consists of 14 residues. Germline V gene lookup returns CDR1 MNHEY and CDR2 SMNVEV (reference sequence). The germline V and J ends were trimmed by 4 bases and 6 bases, with 15 bases remaining between them. Here the CDR3 DNA reads TGTGCCAGCAGTTCTTTGATGAGTATGGCTGAAGCTTTCTTT. Its protein is CASSSLMSMAEAFF.

The chain carries TRBV5-1 and TRBJ1-1; D remains ambiguous. The ends were cut back, 4 bases at V and 3 bases at J, with 16 bases in the middle. Germline loops: CDR1 SGHRS, CDR2 YFSETQ. CDR3 length equals 15 residues. The CDR3 DNA is TGCGCCAGCAGCCCGAGGTCCCCAGAAGACACTGAAGCTTTCTTT. Protein sequence: CASSPRSPEDTEAFF.

V gene TRBV27 combines with J gene TRBJ1-2; the match to TRBD1 covers 8 bases. V lost 7 bases, J lost 0 bases, and 1 base stayed unmatched. The V gene's germline CDR1 is MNHEY and CDR2 SMNVEV (reference sequence). The CDR3 consists of 13 residues. The CDR3 region has the DNA TGTGCCAGCAAACAGGGGGCTAACTATGGCTACACCTTC. Its translation: CASKQGANYGYTF.

The chain links TRBV2 to TRBJ1-4; D perhaps matches TRBD1 (6 bases). Deletions cut 7 bases from V and 8 bases from J, with 20 bases between. Germline lookup yields CDR1 SNHLY and CDR2 FYNNEI. The CDR3 length is 15 residues. Written as DNA, the CDR3 is TGTGCCAGCAACGCCCCCCTACAGGGTTGGGAAAAACTGTTTTTT. The encoded protein is CASNAPLQGWEKLFF.

The chain recombines TRBV5-4 with TRBJ2-3; 8 nucleotides align to TRBD2. The CDR3 consists of 16 residues. The V gene's germline CDR1 is SGHNT and CDR2 YYREEE (reference sequence). The V and J ends lost 4 bases and 4 bases, in that order; junction bases with no gene match: 11. The chain's CDR3 is CASSLGPGGQADTQYF. DNA of the CDR3: TGTGCCAGCAGCCTCGGGCCGGGGGGGCAAGCAGATACGCAGTATTTT.

The V call is TRBV6-4, the J call TRBJ1-5; no firm D call. V dropped 8 bases and J dropped 2 bases, with 13 bases sitting between them. This CDR3 comprises 14 residues. Germline values: CDR1 MRHNA, CDR2 SNTAGT. DNA of the CDR3: TGTGCCAGCCTACGGATAGGTCGCAATCAGCCCCAGCATTTT. Translated, it gives CASLRIGRNQPQHF.

This chain uses TRBV7-6 with TRBJ1-6; D call uncertain. The germline CDR1 and CDR2 sequences are SGHVS and FNYEAQ. V lost 5 bases, J lost 0 bases, and 14 bases lay in between. The CDR3 covers 17 residues. CDR3 sequence (DNA): TGTGCCAGCAGCCCCCGCAGGAGTAGCTCCTATAATTCACCCCTCCACTTT. Translation gives CASSPRRSSSYNSPLHF.